Listed below are T cell receptor beta chains from one sample, sequenced in a study of OX40 agonist ivuxolimab in advanced cancers. The method was immunoSEQ multiplex PCR; TCRdb's version includes in-frame clones alone and lacks a portion of them. Here the sample spans 75,000 to 100,000 clones, approximately 92% being singletons. Sequenced material: CD4+ or CD8+ T cells sorted from blood, taken in a trial of the OX40 agonist ivuxolimab. Source of these receptors: an adult with an advanced solid tumor such as melanoma, head and neck, liver or kidney cancer. The CDR3 runs from the conserved cysteine through the conserved F or W. A D gene is named only where the DNA matches it firmly. Only some rows state a clone size, as once, few, many or a class for expanded clones.

cdr3_nt: TGTGCCAGCGCAAGTTCCGGTTTCTACGAGCAGTACTTC
cdr3_aa: CASASSGFYEQYF
clone_size: -
j_call: TRBJ2-7
v_call: TRBV21-1
d_call: -

cdr3_nt: TGTGCCAGCAGTTTTTCGGCTAGCGGGGAGCAGTACTTC
cdr3_aa: CASSFSASGEQYF
clone_size: -
j_call: TRBJ2-7
v_call: TRBV27
d_call: TRBD2

cdr3_nt: TGTGCCAGCAGTTTCGTGGGGACTCTTCATGGCTACACCTTC
cdr3_aa: CASSFVGTLHGYTF
clone_size: -
j_call: TRBJ1-2
v_call: TRBV27
d_call: -

cdr3_nt: TGCGCCAGCAATTGGGGGGCACCAGCAACAGATACGCAGTATTTT
cdr3_aa: CASNWGAPATDTQYF
clone_size: -
j_call: TRBJ2-3
v_call: TRBV5-1
d_call: -

cdr3_nt: TGTGCCAGCAGTTACCGGGGTTACGACGAGCAGTACTTC
cdr3_aa: CASSYRGYDEQYF
clone_size: -
j_call: TRBJ2-7
v_call: TRBV6-6
d_call: -

cdr3_nt: TGTGCCAGCAGTTTTACAGCTGTCCAAGGGGAGCAGTACTTC
cdr3_aa: CASSFTAVQGEQYF
clone_size: -
j_call: TRBJ2-5
v_call: TRBV6-5
d_call: -

cdr3_nt: TGCGCCAGCAGCCAAGATGACTCCAGGGAATCTTTCTTT
cdr3_aa: CASSQDDSRESFF
clone_size: -
j_call: TRBJ1-1
v_call: TRBV4-3
d_call: -

cdr3_nt: TGTGCCAGCAGCTTAGCCCCCGATGTCTCCTACGAGCAGTACTTC
cdr3_aa: CASSLAPDVSYEQYF
clone_size: -
j_call: TRBJ2-7
v_call: TRBV11-2
d_call: -

cdr3_nt: TGTGCCAGCAGTTTAGGGGGGGGCGGCTACACCTTC
cdr3_aa: CASSLGGGGYTF
clone_size: -
j_call: TRBJ1-2
v_call: TRBV27
d_call: -

cdr3_nt: TGCGCCAGCAGCCTCACCGGGACCCTCGTAATCAATGAGCAGTTCTTC
cdr3_aa: CASSLTGTLVINEQFF
clone_size: -
j_call: TRBJ2-1
v_call: TRBV4-1
d_call: -

cdr3_nt: TGTGCCAGCAGCGTAGACGGGGGGCGCAATCAGCCCCAGCATTTT
cdr3_aa: CASSVDGGRNQPQHF
clone_size: once
j_call: TRBJ1-5
v_call: TRBV9
d_call: -

cdr3_nt: TGTGCCAGCAGCTTATACGCCGGGCAAAGCGGGAGCACAGATACGCAGTATTTT
cdr3_aa: CASSLYAGQSGSTDTQYF
clone_size: -
j_call: TRBJ2-3
v_call: TRBV13
d_call: -

cdr3_nt: TGTGCCAGCAGCTTAAGTCCTAGCGTGGGGTACGAGCAGTACTTC
cdr3_aa: CASSLSPSVGYEQYF
clone_size: -
j_call: TRBJ2-7
v_call: TRBV11-2
d_call: -

cdr3_nt: TGTGCCAGCAGTTTGGGTCCGGGGGAGCAGTACTTC
cdr3_aa: CASSLGPGEQYF
clone_size: -
j_call: TRBJ2-7
v_call: TRBV27
d_call: -

cdr3_nt: TGTGCCAGCAGCTTATTTTACGGGACCTACGAGCAGTACTTC
cdr3_aa: CASSLFYGTYEQYF
clone_size: few
j_call: TRBJ2-7
v_call: TRBV13
d_call: -

cdr3_nt: TGTGCCAGCAGCTTAGACACCTCCGAGGATACGCAGTATTTT
cdr3_aa: CASSLDTSEDTQYF
clone_size: -
j_call: TRBJ2-3
v_call: TRBV11-3
d_call: -

cdr3_nt: TGTGCCAGCAGCTACGGGACTCTCGGGGAGCTGTTTTTT
cdr3_aa: CASSYGTLGELFF
clone_size: -
j_call: TRBJ2-2
v_call: TRBV5-5
d_call: -

cdr3_nt: TGCGCCAGCCGCAGGGGCCCTGAAGCTTTCTTT
cdr3_aa: CASRRGPEAFF
clone_size: -
j_call: TRBJ1-1
v_call: TRBV5-1
d_call: -

cdr3_nt: TGCGCCAGCAGCTTGTACCAGGGGGCGCATTCTGAAGCTTTCTTT
cdr3_aa: CASSLYQGAHSEAFF
clone_size: -
j_call: TRBJ1-1
v_call: TRBV5-1
d_call: TRBD1

cdr3_nt: TGTGCCAGCAGTCTACCCACCGGGGAGCTGTTTTTT
cdr3_aa: CASSLPTGELFF
clone_size: -
j_call: TRBJ2-2
v_call: TRBV27
d_call: -

cdr3_nt: TGTGCCAGCAGCCCCGACGACGCCGTCGAGGAGCAGTACTTC
cdr3_aa: CASSPDDAVEEQYF
clone_size: -
j_call: TRBJ2-7
v_call: TRBV9
d_call: -

cdr3_nt: TGCGCCAGCAGCTTGGACAGGGGGCCATCCTACGAGCAGTACTTC
cdr3_aa: CASSLDRGPSYEQYF
clone_size: -
j_call: TRBJ2-7
v_call: TRBV5-1
d_call: TRBD1

cdr3_nt: TGTGCCAGCAGCCCAGGTTCAGATTGCAATCAGCCCCAGCATTTT
cdr3_aa: CASSPGSDCNQPQHF
clone_size: -
j_call: TRBJ1-5
v_call: TRBV21-1
d_call: -

cdr3_nt: TGCAGCGGTCGGGCAGGAGACGAGCAGTACTTC
cdr3_aa: CSGRAGDEQYF
clone_size: -
j_call: TRBJ2-7
v_call: TRBV29-1
d_call: -

cdr3_nt: TGTGCCAGCAGTGGCGGTAGCACAGATACGCAGTATTTT
cdr3_aa: CASSGGSTDTQYF
clone_size: -
j_call: TRBJ2-3
v_call: TRBV27
d_call: -

cdr3_nt: TGTGCCAGCAGCGATTGGGGTACCTATGGCTACACCTTC
cdr3_aa: CASSDWGTYGYTF
clone_size: -
j_call: TRBJ1-2
v_call: TRBV6-5
d_call: -

cdr3_nt: TGTGCCAGCAGCTTCGGGACAGCCTCCTACGAGCAGTACTTC
cdr3_aa: CASSFGTASYEQYF
clone_size: -
j_call: TRBJ2-7
v_call: TRBV7-2
d_call: TRBD1

cdr3_nt: TGTGCCAGCAGCGACCGGTTTAGCGATACGCAGTATTTT
cdr3_aa: CASSDRFSDTQYF
clone_size: -
j_call: TRBJ2-3
v_call: TRBV9
d_call: -

cdr3_nt: TGTGCCAGCAGTTTCGGGACAGGGGTCCCCTACGAGCAGTACTTC
cdr3_aa: CASSFGTGVPYEQYF
clone_size: -
j_call: TRBJ2-7
v_call: TRBV27
d_call: TRBD1

cdr3_nt: TGTGCCAGTAGTATGACGGGATCAACTAATGAAAAACTGTTTTTT
cdr3_aa: CASSMTGSTNEKLFF
clone_size: -
j_call: TRBJ1-4
v_call: TRBV19
d_call: -

cdr3_nt: TGTGCCAGCAGCAGAATGGGGGACCGTGATTCGAATGAGCAGTTCTTC
cdr3_aa: CASSRMGDRDSNEQFF
clone_size: -
j_call: TRBJ2-1
v_call: TRBV5-4
d_call: -

cdr3_nt: TGCGCCAGCAGCCCAATGACTACCTACAATGAGCAGTTCTTC
cdr3_aa: CASSPMTTYNEQFF
clone_size: -
j_call: TRBJ2-1
v_call: TRBV4-1
d_call: -

cdr3_nt: TGTGCCACCATAGGGACAGGGCAAAAGGGCACTGAAGCTTTCTTT
cdr3_aa: CATIGTGQKGTEAFF
clone_size: -
j_call: TRBJ1-1
v_call: TRBV15
d_call: TRBD1

cdr3_nt: TGTGCCAGCAGTTATGGCCGACAGGGGGGCACTGAAGCTTTCTTT
cdr3_aa: CASSYGRQGGTEAFF
clone_size: -
j_call: TRBJ1-1
v_call: TRBV6-6
d_call: TRBD1

cdr3_nt: TGTGCCAGCAGGGGCCTTGACTACGAGCAGTACTTC
cdr3_aa: CASRGLDYEQYF
clone_size: -
j_call: TRBJ2-7
v_call: TRBV11-2
d_call: -

cdr3_nt: TGCGCCAGCAGCCAAGTGCGGCTAGCGGGGGGGCGGGAGCAGTACTTC
cdr3_aa: CASSQVRLAGGREQYF
clone_size: -
j_call: TRBJ2-7
v_call: TRBV4-1
d_call: TRBD2

cdr3_nt: TGCGCCAGCAGCCAATATGGGACGCAGACCTACGAGCAGTACTTC
cdr3_aa: CASSQYGTQTYEQYF
clone_size: -
j_call: TRBJ2-7
v_call: TRBV4-1
d_call: -

cdr3_nt: TGTGCCAGCAGCTTATCAGAAATCTACTACGAGCAGTACTTC
cdr3_aa: CASSLSEIYYEQYF
clone_size: -
j_call: TRBJ2-7
v_call: TRBV5-6
d_call: -

cdr3_nt: TGCAGCGTTTACATTGGGACCCAGTACTTC
cdr3_aa: CSVYIGTQYF
clone_size: -
j_call: TRBJ2-5
v_call: TRBV29-1
d_call: -

cdr3_nt: TGTGCCAGTAGTATACTCCGGGCAGGAGATGGCTACACCTTC
cdr3_aa: CASSILRAGDGYTF
clone_size: -
j_call: TRBJ1-2
v_call: TRBV19
d_call: -

cdr3_nt: TGCGCCAGCAGCCAAGCACTAGCGGGGGACCTCTTACCCTACGAGCAGTACTTC
cdr3_aa: CASSQALAGDLLPYEQYF
clone_size: -
j_call: TRBJ2-7
v_call: TRBV4-3
d_call: TRBD2

cdr3_nt: TGCGCCAGCAGCCAAGCGTCCAGGGTCACCGGGGAGCTGTTTTTT
cdr3_aa: CASSQASRVTGELFF
clone_size: -
j_call: TRBJ2-2
v_call: TRBV4-1
d_call: -

cdr3_nt: TGCGCCAGCGGGGGAGGGGACGGTGGGGCCAACGTCCTGACTTTC
cdr3_aa: CASGGGDGGANVLTF
clone_size: -
j_call: TRBJ2-6
v_call: TRBV5-1
d_call: TRBD2

cdr3_nt: TGCGCCAGCAGTCAGGGACTCCAGGAAACCGGGGAGCTGTTTTTT
cdr3_aa: CASSQGLQETGELFF
clone_size: -
j_call: TRBJ2-2
v_call: TRBV4-3
d_call: -

cdr3_nt: TGTGCCAGCAGCCAAGAGCTTGCGGGAGGGCCGGGGTCCTACGAGCAGTACTTC
cdr3_aa: CASSQELAGGPGSYEQYF
clone_size: -
j_call: TRBJ2-7
v_call: TRBV4-2
d_call: TRBD2

cdr3_nt: TGTGCCAGCAGCCCGAGCGGGGTAAGGTACGAGCAGTACTTC
cdr3_aa: CASSPSGVRYEQYF
clone_size: -
j_call: TRBJ2-7
v_call: TRBV6-6
d_call: TRBD2